These T cell receptor beta chains were read from a single sample in a study of CD8 T cells in ankylosing spondylitis. Using its own MiXCR run on the 5' RACE reads, TCRdb lists one record per CDR3 protein. The sample records approximately 220,000 distinct CDR3 sequences, approximately 16% being singletons. The sample was blood, either unsorted or a sorted T cell fraction (not recorded which). The receptors were gathered from a male donor with ankylosing spondylitis. The CDR3 runs from the conserved cysteine through the conserved F or W. D genes are given only for firm matches. Size is omitted from some rows. Given values are once, few, many or a class for expanded clones.

TRBV4-1,TRBJ2-1,.,many,CASSQEERGNEQFF,TGCGCCAGCAGCCAAGAAGAAAGAGGGAATGAGCAGTTCTTC
TRBV30,TRBJ1-1,.,.,CAWETGSVNTEAFF,TGTGCCTGGGAGACAGGTAGTGTGAACACTGAAGCTTTCTTT
TRBV20-1,TRBJ2-2,TRBD1,.,CSAREWDRGSGELFF,TGCAGTGCTAGAGAGTGGGACAGGGGTTCCGGGGAGCTGTTTTTT
TRBV29-1,TRBJ2-1,TRBD1,few,CSASGTGDNEQFF,TGCAGCGCCTCCGGGACAGGGGACAATGAGCAGTTCTTC
TRBV28,TRBJ2-3,.,.,CASSWGELTDTQYF,TGTGCCAGCAGTTGGGGGGAGCTCACAGATACGCAGTATTTT
TRBV7-9,TRBJ2-1,.,few,CASSFTGEQFF,TGTGCCAGCAGCTTTACCGGTGAGCAGTTCTTC
TRBV12-3/TRBV12-4,TRBJ2-3,TRBD2,few,CASSAPGAGGPTDTQYF,TGTGCCAGCAGTGCCCCTGGAGCGGGGGGTCCCACAGATACGCAGTATTTT
TRBV6-6,TRBJ1-1,.,.,CASILPWTAEAFF,TGTGCCAGCATATTGCCTTGGACAGCTGAAGCTTTCTTT
TRBV12-3/TRBV12-4,TRBJ2-1,.,.,CASSLMGEDEQFF,TGTGCCAGCAGTTTAATGGGGGAGGATGAGCAGTTCTTC
TRBV13,TRBJ1-2,.,.,CASSLGQATRYGYTF,TGTGCCAGCAGCTTAGGACAGGCTACCCGCTATGGCTACACCTTC
TRBV5-5,TRBJ2-7,TRBD1,few,CASSGQDGTEQYF,TGTGCCAGCAGCGGACAGGATGGGACCGAGCAGTACTTC
TRBV6-2/TRBV6-3,TRBJ2-7,.,.,CASSYLGLALYEQYF,TGTGCCAGCAGTTATCTGGGACTGGCCCTCTACGAGCAGTACTTC